One and the same sample provided the 20 T cell receptor beta chains below, sequenced in a study of shared clonotypes between healthy human individuals. Measured with immunoSEQ multiplex PCR; TCRdb has only the in-frame clones, and not every one. The sample carries 800,000 to 1,200,000 clones, around 82% recorded once. Sample: memory CD4+ T cells from PBMCs. As for subset: CD45RA-negative fraction. These receptors all come from a young man in good health. Some clones in this sample may be carry-over from other donors' samples.

The table lists this clone with a few counts. The rearrangement links TRBV29-1 to TRBJ1-1; D is unclear. This CDR3 has 13 amino acids. Germline CDR1 reads SQVTM; CDR2 reads ANQGSEA. V was clipped by 5 bases and J by 1 base, with 11 bases between them. DNA for the CDR3: TGCAGCGTTTTTAATGGCAGGAACACTGAAGCTTTCTTT. It encodes CSVFNGRNTEAFF. The full variable domain, its missing parts supplied by reference TRBV29-1 and TRBJ1-1, is SAVISQKPSRDICQRGTSLTIQCQVDSQVTMMFWYRQQPGQSLTLIATANQGSEATYESGFVIDKFPISRPNLTFSTLTVSNMSPEDSSIYLCSVFNGRNTEAFFGQGTRLTVV.

The rearrangement links TRBV5-1 to TRBJ2-7; a weak D match, TRBD1 (6 bases). This CDR3 region has 13 residues. V lost 4 bases to trimming and J lost 6 bases, with 14 bases between them. CDR1 and CDR2 from the germline V gene are SGHRS and YFSETQ. CDR3 sequence (DNA): TGCGCCAGCAGCACCCCACAGGGCCTCGAGCAGTACTTC. This codes for CASSTPQGLEQYF.

This clone came up a few times. Other nucleotide sequences from this sample produce the same CDR3. The chain has TRBV5-1 and TRBJ1-1; maybe TRBD1 (6 bases). The CDR3 sequence is 15 residues long. V was cut by 3 bases and J by 0 bases, with 12 bases left in between. Looked up from germline, CDR1 is SGHRS and CDR2 is YFSETQ. This chain's CDR3 is CASSSGTGMNTEAFF. The CDR3 DNA follows: TGCGCCAGCAGCTCAGGAACAGGGATGAACACTGAAGCTTTCTTT.

This clone was counted only a few times. The chain combines TRBV30 with TRBJ1-1, with no clear D. The CDR3 covers 16 residues. Germline V gene data show CDR1 as GTSNPN and CDR2 as SVGIG (reference sequence). The V end was cut by 0 bases, the J end by 4 bases, with 18 bases between. CDR3 amino acids: CAWSVLGRGPGTEAFF. CDR3 coding DNA: TGTGCCTGGAGTGTACTTGGGAGAGGTCCGGGCACTGAAGCTTTCTTT.

The chain joins TRBV2 to TRBJ2-7, with 8 positions matching TRBD1. The length of the CDR3 is 14 residues. V shed 6 bases and J 2 bases; nucleotides not matched to a gene: 6. Germline V lookup: CDR1 SNHLY, CDR2 FYNNEI. The CDR3 coding sequence is TGTGCCAGCAGCGTCAGGGGGCAAACCTACGAGCAGTACTTC. Its translation is CASSVRGQTYEQYF.

V and J are TRBV27 and TRBJ1-3, with D perhaps TRBD1 (5 bases). The CDR3 runs to 15 residues. V lost 6 bases and J 0 bases, leaving 12 bases between the germline ends. The germline gives CDR1 MNHEY, CDR2 SMNVEV (reference sequence). The CDR3 bases are TGTGCCAGCAGCAACCAGGGCCTCTCTGGAAACACCATATATTTT. This translates into CASSNQGLSGNTIYF.

The gene calls are TRBV6-1 and TRBJ1-1, with a weak D call TRBD1 (6 bases). With 6 bases removed from V and 1 base from J, the gap between germline ends came to 12 bases. The germline gives CDR1 MNHNS, CDR2 SASEGT. CDR3 length equals 14 residues. CDR3 coding DNA: TGTGCCAGCAGGTTACAGGGTGAGAACACTGAAGCTTTCTTT. Its translation is CASRLQGENTEAFF.

This sequence joins TRBV27 and TRBJ2-7; maybe TRBD2 (5 bases). Germline V lookup: CDR1 MNHEY, CDR2 SMNVEV (reference sequence). This CDR3 region has 13 residues. The V end lost 3 bases, the J end lost 7 bases, and 13 bases lay between the germline ends. The CDR3 bases are TGTGCCAGCAGTTTTCGGGGAATAAGGGAGCAGTACTTC. Its protein product is CASSFRGIREQYF.

The table lists this clone with a few counts. The CDR3 DNA follows: TGTGCCAGCAGTGAAGCGGTAGGACCTGGGGCCAACGTCCTGACTTTC. Protein sequence: CASSEAVGPGANVLTF. This chain uses TRBV2 with TRBJ2-6, with D unclear. This CDR3 region has 16 residues. V was cut by 0 bases and J by 2 bases, with 8 bases left in between. CDR1 is SNHLY and CDR2 is FYNNEI in the germline V gene. The variable domain in full, with the rest retrieved from reference TRBV2 and TRBJ2-6, is EPEVTQTPSHQVTQMGQEVILRCVPISNHLYFYWYRQILGQKVEFLVSFYNNEISEKSEIFDDQFSVERPDGSNFTLKIRSTKLEDSAMYFCASSEAVGPGANVLTFGAGSRLTVL.

The V call is TRBV4-1, the J call TRBJ2-2; 9 bases are a match to TRBD2. This CDR3 is built from 16 residues. Germline-derived CDR1 and CDR2 are MGHRA and YSYEKL. V was clipped by 5 bases and J by 4 bases; unmatched bases: 8. CDR3: CASSFIAGEGTGELFF. CDR3 coding DNA: TGCGCCAGCAGCTTCATAGCGGGAGAAGGCACCGGGGAGCTGTTTTTT.

The chain is built from TRBV7-2 and TRBJ1-1; possible D gene TRBD1, 6 bases. Germline V CDR1 and CDR2: SGHTA, FQGNSA. The V and J ends lost 1 base and 3 bases respectively, with 12 bases between them. The CDR3 length is 15 residues. The DNA for the CDR3 is TGTGCCAGCAGCTTAGTTGGGGGGCTAGACACTGAAGCTTTCTTT. Translating it yields CASSLVGGLDTEAFF.

This clone was seen only once. The chain has TRBV14 and TRBJ2-3; the match to TRBD2 covers 11 bases. The CDR3 is made up of 15 amino acids. Unmatched junction bases numbered 5, after V lost 4 bases and J lost 5 bases. Looked up from germline, CDR1 is SGHDN and CDR2 is FVKESK. The CDR3 coding sequence is TGTGCCAGCAGCCCACTAGCGGGAGTGGTAGATACGCAGTATTTT. As protein: CASSPLAGVVDTQYF.

This rearrangement joins TRBV28 to TRBJ1-5; no firm D call. CDR1 is MDHEN, CDR2 SYDVKM, per germline. CDR3 length equals 16 residues. Trimming left V 4 bases short and J 0 bases short, with 13 bases between. The CDR3 loop is CASSSREGLSNQPQHF. CDR3 in DNA: TGTGCCAGCAGTTCCCGGGAGGGCCTTAGCAATCAGCCCCAGCATTTT.

This chain links TRBV28 with TRBJ1-1; 7 nucleotides agree with TRBD1. The CDR3 totals 14 residues. V gave up 7 bases and J gave up 8 bases; unmatched junction bases: 13. Germline V lookup: CDR1 MDHEN, CDR2 SYDVKM. DNA of the CDR3: TGTGCCAGCACTGGACCAGGGGGGGGGCGCGAAGCTTTCTTT. Translation: CASTGPGGGREAFF.

J is TRBJ1-2 and V is TRBV10-3; 9 nucleotides line up with TRBD1. The CDR3 length is 14 residues. CDR1 ENHRY and CDR2 SYGVKD come from the germline V gene. V shed 10 bases and J 4 bases; nucleotides not matched to a gene: 10. In nucleotides, the CDR3 is TGTGCCACCACTCCCGGGACAGGGATCTATGGCTACACCTTC. This translates into CATTPGTGIYGYTF.

This sequence joins TRBV28 and TRBJ2-7, with D perhaps matching TRBD1 or TRBD2 (5 bases each). The CDR3 length is 16 residues. Between the trimmed V and J ends, which lost 1 base and 7 bases, there was a span of 20 bases. Germline V gene data show CDR1 as MDHEN and CDR2 as SYDVKM. The DNA for the CDR3 is TGTGCCAGCAGTTTATTTCGGGCAGGGACCTTAAGGGAGCAGTACTTC. Amino acids: CASSLFRAGTLREQYF.

This sequence joins TRBV4-2 and TRBJ2-7; D call uncertain. This CDR3 is 11 amino acids long. V was clipped by 1 base and J by 2 bases, with 0 bases between them. The V gene's germline CDR1 is LGHNA and CDR2 YNFKEQ. The CDR3 loop reads CASSQAYEQYF. The CDR3 nucleotides read TGTGCCAGCAGCCAAGCCTACGAGCAGTACTTC.

This chain connects TRBV7-2 to TRBJ1-2; D is possibly TRBD1 (5 bases). The CDR3 covers 14 residues. Deletions cut 5 bases from V and 7 bases from J, with 17 bases between. The germline gives CDR1 SGHTA, CDR2 FQGNSA. CDR3 in amino acids: CASSPNRSGFGYTF. In DNA, the CDR3 is TGTGCCAGCAGCCCGAACAGGTCCGGGTTTGGCTACACCTTC. The full variable domain, its missing parts supplied by reference TRBV7-2 and TRBJ1-2, is GAGVSQSPSNKVTEKGKDVELRCDPISGHTALYWYRQSLGQGLEFLIYFQGNSAPDKSGLPSDRFSAERTGGSVSTLTIQRTQQEDSAVYLCASSPNRSGFGYTFGSGTRLTVV.

The chain combines TRBV2 with TRBJ2-3, with 9 bases fitting TRBD2. The V gene end was trimmed by 3 bases and the J gene end by 8 bases; junction bases not matched to a gene: 12. The CDR3 contains 16 residues. Looked up from germline, CDR1 is SNHLY and CDR2 is FYNNEI. In DNA form, the CDR3 reads TGTGCCAGCAGTGACGGCGGGAGGGCCCTTCGGGTTACGCAGTATTTT. Protein product: CASSDGGRALRVTQYF.

The CDR3 protein is CASTYSRGETQYF. CDR3 sequence (DNA): TGTGCCAGCACATACTCACGGGGGGAGACCCAGTACTTC. This rearrangement joins TRBV2 to TRBJ2-5; D is possibly TRBD2 (6 bases). The V gene's germline CDR1 is SNHLY and CDR2 FYNNEI. V lost 7 bases to trimming and J lost 5 bases, with 14 bases between them. The CDR3 runs 13 residues.